The 30 T cell receptor beta chains given below trace back to one sample, sequenced in a study of blood T cell repertoires in COVID-19. Using immunoSEQ multiplex PCR, the repertoire was profiled, and TCRdb retains in-frame clones only, with some absent. The sample yields 250,000 to 350,000 clones, 92% seen once. The sequenced sample consisted of PBMCs or T cells enriched from blood (not recorded which). These receptors were collected from a woman in her thirties who had recovered from COVID-19.

The chain recombines TRBV27 with TRBJ1-1; 12 bases map to TRBD1. After removal of 5 bases from V and 1 base from J, the junction contained 8 bases not matched to a gene. Germline V gene lookup returns CDR1 MNHEY and CDR2 SMNVEV (reference sequence). There are 17 residues in the CDR3. The CDR3 nucleotides are TGTGCCAGCAGTCTATACCCGGGACAGGGGGCGAACACTGAAGCTTTCTTT. This encodes CASSLYPGQGANTEAFF.

About this clone: The identical CDR3 is also encoded by other nucleotide sequences in the sample. The chain combines TRBV9 with TRBJ1-3; D is perhaps TRBD1 (6 bases). The V gene's germline CDR1 is SGDLS and CDR2 YYNGEE. Between the trimmed V and J ends, which lost 1 base and 0 bases, there was a span of 8 bases. This CDR3 has 15 residues. The CDR3 protein is CASSVTGTSGNTIYF. CDR3 sequence (DNA): TGTGCCAGCAGCGTAACAGGGACCTCTGGAAACACCATATATTTT.

The V gene is TRBV5-1, the J gene TRBJ2-2; 11 nucleotides agree with TRBD2. The CDR3 contains 18 residues. Germline CDR1 and CDR2: SGHRS and YFSETQ. The ends lost 0 bases at V and 0 bases at J; junction bases unmatched: 4. CDR3 bases: TGCGCCAGCAGCTTGGGACTAGCGGGACCCGCGAACACCGGGGAGCTGTTTTTT. Translating gives CASSLGLAGPANTGELFF.

The genes are TRBV27 and TRBJ2-5; D call uncertain. CDR1 is MNHEY, CDR2 SMNVEV, per germline (reference sequence). This CDR3 is built from 15 residues. V was shortened by 5 bases and J by 2 bases, with 15 bases between the two germline ends. CDR3 sequence: CASSGVMSGQETQYF. In nucleotides, the CDR3 is TGTGCCAGCAGTGGTGTAATGAGTGGTCAAGAGACCCAGTACTTC.

The V call is TRBV5-1, the J call TRBJ1-1, with D possibly being TRBD1 (5 bases). The CDR3 is made up of 14 amino acids. Germline V CDR1 and CDR2: SGHRS, YFSETQ. V lost 4 bases, J lost 2 bases, and 12 bases lay in between. The CDR3 DNA reads TGCGCCAGCAGCGGTGCCGGACACAACACTGAAGCTTTCTTT. It translates to CASSGAGHNTEAFF. The entire variable domain, with the rest obtained from reference TRBV5-1 and TRBJ1-1, is as follows: KAGVTQTPRYLIKTRGQQVTLSCSPISGHRSVSWYQQTPGQGLQFLFEYFSETQRNKGNFPGRFSGRQFSNSRSEMNVSTLELGDSALYLCASSGAGHNTEAFFGQGTRLTVV.

This clone was counted at least ten times. The chain uses TRBV7-9 and TRBJ2-2, with 11 positions matching TRBD1. Looked up from germline, CDR1 is SEHNR and CDR2 is FQNEAQ (reference sequence). V was pared by 5 bases and J by 4 bases, with 3 bases of the junction left unmatched. This CDR3 spans 15 amino acids. The CDR3 nucleotides are TGTGCCAGCAGCCCCGGGACAGGGGGCACCGGGGAGCTGTTTTTT. Encoded protein: CASSPGTGGTGELFF.

J is TRBJ1-5 and V is TRBV6-5, with 10 positions matching TRBD1. The CDR3 covers 15 residues. Trimming at V came to 6 bases and at J to 6 bases, leaving 8 bases not matched to a gene. Germline V lookup: CDR1 MNHEY, CDR2 SVGAGI. The CDR3 DNA reads as TGTGCCAGCAGGTCGGACAGGGGGGGTACTCAGCCCCAGCATTTT. It yields the protein CASRSDRGGTQPQHF.

The V call is TRBV10-3, the J call TRBJ1-2; no reliable D call. V lost 0 bases, J lost 0 bases, and 14 bases lay in between. CDR1 is ENHRY, CDR2 SYGVKD, per germline. This CDR3 spans 17 amino acids. CDR3 protein: CAISESRPGGANYGYTF. As DNA, the CDR3 is TGTGCCATCAGTGAGTCGAGGCCAGGAGGCGCTAACTATGGCTACACCTTC.

The chain recombines TRBV20-1 with TRBJ2-7; the D is unclear. The germline V gene encodes CDR1 DFQATT and CDR2 SNEGSKA (reference sequence). The germline V and J ends were trimmed by 4 bases and 3 bases, with 4 bases remaining between them. There are 10 residues in the CDR3. The CDR3 loop is CSAMYYEQYF. The CDR3 nucleotides are TGCAGTGCTATGTACTACGAGCAGTACTTC.

DNA for the CDR3: TGTGCCAGCTCACCAACAGGGCTCAACTATGGCTACACCTTC. Protein: CASSPTGLNYGYTF. The chain carries TRBV18 and TRBJ1-2; a possible D gene is TRBD1 (6 bases). With 2 bases removed from V and 2 bases from J, the gap between germline ends came to 9 bases. Germline CDR1 and CDR2: KGHSH and LQKENI. The length of the CDR3 is 14 residues.

The rearrangement uses TRBV6-2 or TRBV6-3 and TRBJ2-7; TRBD1 matches 10 bases. The germline V gene has CDR1 MNHEY and CDR2 SVGEGT. CDR3 length equals 15 residues. The V gene end was trimmed by 4 bases and the J gene end by 5 bases; junction bases not matched to a gene: 8. The CDR3 DNA follows: TGTGCCAGCAGTTCCCGACAGGGGGCTGGAAACGAGCAGTACTTC. Its translation: CASSSRQGAGNEQYF.

V is TRBV2 and J is TRBJ1-4; D remains ambiguous. This CDR3 is built from 12 residues. Trimming cost V 0 bases and J 10 bases, with 6 bases left between them. Germline V gene lookup returns CDR1 SNHLY and CDR2 FYNNEI. The CDR3 sequence is CASSEALGKLFF. The CDR3 DNA is TGTGCCAGCAGTGAAGCGCTAGGAAAACTGTTTTTT.

This clone was detected only once. The same CDR3 also results from other DNA sequences found in this sample. The chain uses TRBV7-9 and TRBJ1-2, with TRBD1 identical over 7 bases. The V gene's germline CDR1 is SEHNR and CDR2 FQNEAQ (reference sequence). This CDR3 has 12 amino acids. J was trimmed by 6 bases and V by 5 bases; bases with no gene match: 3. Written as DNA, the CDR3 is TGTGCCAGCAGCCGTACAGGGGATGGCTACACCTTC. Amino acids: CASSRTGDGYTF.

The chain employs TRBV28 and TRBJ1-1; 8 bases fit TRBD1. Germline lookup yields CDR1 MDHEN and CDR2 SYDVKM. CDR3 length equals 14 residues. V was clipped by 3 bases and J by 7 bases; unmatched bases: 7. The CDR3 protein is CASSFNGDRIEAFF. The CDR3 coding sequence is TGTGCCAGCAGTTTTAATGGGGACAGGATTGAAGCTTTCTTT.

CDR3 in amino acids: CASSRTGNQPQHF. The DNA of the CDR3 is TGTGCCAGCAGCAGGACAGGTAATCAGCCCCAGCATTTT. This sequence joins TRBV6-5 and TRBJ1-5; 7 bases are shared with TRBD1. The CDR3 sequence is 13 residues long. From germline, CDR1 is MNHEY and CDR2 SVGAGI. Losses at the gene ends were 6 bases for V and 4 bases for J; bases not matched to a gene: 3.

This chain links TRBV5-6 with TRBJ2-7, with 7 bases fitting TRBD1. The germline V gene has CDR1 SGHDT and CDR2 YYEEEE. This CDR3 region has 14 residues. V trimming: 4 bases; J trimming: 2 bases; junction bases outside the gene matches: 6. The CDR3 sequence is CASSLTTGTYEQYF. Written as DNA, the CDR3 is TGTGCCAGCAGCCTCACGACAGGGACCTACGAGCAGTACTTC.

The J gene is TRBJ2-7, the V gene TRBV27; 9 nucleotides align to TRBD1. Germline CDR1 is MNHEY and CDR2 is SMNVEV (reference sequence). This CDR3 spans 13 amino acids. V lost 5 bases, J lost 4 bases, and 3 bases stayed unmatched. The CDR3 here is CASSPGTGYEQYF. DNA for the CDR3: TGTGCCAGCAGTCCCGGGACAGGGTACGAGCAGTACTTC.

In its sample, this clone was seen a few times. This chain links TRBV7-3 with TRBJ2-3, with D uncertain. V lost 2 bases and J lost 0, with 6 bases in between. Germline loops: CDR1 SGHTA, CDR2 FQGTGA. This CDR3 has 14 amino acids. CDR3 in DNA: TGTGCCAGCAGCTTAGCGGCAAGCACAGATACGCAGTATTTT. As protein: CASSLAASTDTQYF.

The rearrangement links TRBV18 to TRBJ1-5; D ambiguous. The germline V gene has CDR1 KGHSH and CDR2 LQKENI. The CDR3 totals 15 residues. Trimming cost V 6 bases and J 0 bases, with 12 bases left between them. The chain's CDR3 is CASSAQETSNQPQHF. The CDR3 DNA follows: TGTGCCAGCTCTGCTCAGGAAACTAGCAATCAGCCCCAGCATTTT.

V usage is TRBV27 and J usage is TRBJ2-1, with 11 bases aligning to TRBD2. The CDR3 consists of 15 residues. The V and J ends lost 8 bases and 4 bases, in that order; junction bases with no gene match: 7. Germline V gene sequence: CDR1 MNHEY, CDR2 SMNVEV (reference sequence). This CDR3 reads CASAGSGGVYNEQFF. CDR3 DNA: TGTGCCAGCGCGGGTAGCGGGGGGGTGTACAATGAGCAGTTCTTC.

The genes are TRBV6-2 or TRBV6-3 and TRBJ2-7, with 9 positions matching TRBD1. Germline V CDR1 and CDR2: MNHEY, SVGEGT. V shed 7 bases and J 3 bases; nucleotides not matched to a gene: 10. CDR3 length equals 15 residues. CDR3 nucleotides: TGTGCCAGCAACCCCCCGGGACAGGGAGTCTACGAGCAGTACTTC. It yields the protein CASNPPGQGVYEQYF.

This chain uses TRBV6-2 or TRBV6-3 with TRBJ2-1; the D gene is possibly TRBD2 (5 bases). The CDR3 spans 14 residues. CDR1 MNHEY and CDR2 SVGEGT come from the germline V gene. The V gene lost 5 bases and the J gene lost 12 bases, with 20 bases spanning the gap. Here the CDR3 reads CASSHYGETTGQFF. CDR3 nucleotide sequence: TGTGCCAGCAGTCACTACGGGGAGACCACGGGGCAGTTCTTC.

V gene TRBV30 combines with J gene TRBJ2-7; D possibly corresponds to TRBD1 (6 bases). The V gene lost 7 bases and the J gene lost 1 base, with 17 bases spanning the gap. Germline V gene data show CDR1 as GTSNPN and CDR2 as SVGIG (reference sequence). The CDR3 has 14 amino acids. The CDR3 protein is CALLMTGGSYEQYF. The CDR3 bases are TGTGCCTTGCTAATGACAGGAGGATCCTACGAGCAGTACTTC. Full variable domain (rest looked up from reference TRBV30 and TRBJ2-7): SQTIHQWPATLVQPVGSPLSLECTVEGTSNPNLYWYRQAAGRGLQLLFYSVGIGQISSEVPQNLSASRPQDRQFILSSKKLLLSDSGFYLCALLMTGGSYEQYFGPGTRLTVT.

The CDR3 DNA is TGTGCCAGCAGCCAAGTGGGGCCCACCTACGAGCAGTACTTC. Translating it yields CASSQVGPTYEQYF. The chain has TRBV3-1 (or the pseudogene TRBV3-2) and TRBJ2-7, with a weak D call TRBD1 (5 bases). The germline V and J ends were trimmed by 1 base and 2 bases, with 9 bases remaining between them. Germline V gene lookup returns CDR1 LGHDT and CDR2 YNNKEL (reference sequence). The CDR3 length is 14 residues.

The V call is TRBV30, the J call TRBJ1-1; the match to TRBD1 covers 10 bases. This CDR3 is built from 13 residues. V gave up 6 bases and J gave up 5 bases; unmatched junction bases: 6. Looked up from germline, CDR1 is GTSNPN and CDR2 is SVGIG (reference sequence). CDR3 DNA: TGTGCCTGTACGGGACAGGGGAGGACTGAAGCTTTCTTT. This codes for CACTGQGRTEAFF. The variable domain in full, completed from reference TRBV30 and TRBJ1-1, reads SQTIHQWPATLVQPVGSPLSLECTVEGTSNPNLYWYRQAAGRGLQLLFYSVGIGQISSEVPQNLSASRPQDRQFILSSKKLLLSDSGFYLCACTGQGRTEAFFGQGTRLTVV.

CDR3 bases: TGTGCCAGCAGCCAAGGGAGAGGACAGTACAATGAGCAGTTCTTC. Translating it yields CASSQGRGQYNEQFF. The chain has TRBV14 and TRBJ2-1; tentatively, D is TRBD1 (6 bases). Trimming took off 1 base at V and 4 bases at J, with 11 bases between the two ends. The CDR3 is made up of 15 amino acids. Looked up from germline, CDR1 is SGHDN and CDR2 is FVKESK.

For this clone: A much larger clone differs by one base, so this may be a read error. This CDR3 is also generated by other DNA sequences in the sample. The rearrangement uses TRBV11-3 and TRBJ1-2, with D tentatively TRBD1 (5 bases). Per germline, CDR1 SGHNT and CDR2 YENEEA. Trimming took off 5 bases at V and 0 bases at J, with 7 bases between the two ends. The CDR3 runs to 13 residues. In nucleotides, the CDR3 is TGTGCCAGCAGCCCGACAGCTAACTATGGCTACACCTTC. Amino acids: CASSPTANYGYTF.

J is TRBJ1-2 and V is TRBV25-1; 11 bases line up with TRBD1. CDR1 and CDR2 from the germline V gene are MGHDK and SYGVNS. This CDR3 spans 14 amino acids. V dropped 5 bases and J dropped 5; count of bases not matched to a gene: 4. This CDR3 reads CASSRTGGSYGYTF. The CDR3 region has the DNA TGTGCCAGCAGTAGGACAGGGGGCAGTTATGGCTACACCTTC.

This chain connects TRBV11-3 to TRBJ2-2; D might be TRBD1 (6 bases). This CDR3 has 15 residues. Per the germline V gene, CDR1 is SGHNT and CDR2 is YENEEA. V lost 3 bases and J 7 bases, leaving 15 bases between the germline ends. In DNA, the CDR3 is TGTGCCAGCAGCTTTTTTTCAGGGGTAGTCGGGGAGCTGTTTTTT. It is translated as CASSFFSGVVGELFF.

The gene calls are TRBV6-6 and TRBJ1-5; D is undetermined. CDR3 length: 16 amino acids. Germline CDR1 reads MNHNY; CDR2 reads SVGAGI (reference sequence). V shed 6 bases and J shed 2 bases, with 17 bases lying between them. CDR3 nucleotides: TGTGCCAGCAGCTTCCCCATGGAGGGTGGCAATCAGCCCCAGCATTTT. As protein: CASSFPMEGGNQPQHF.